This passage covers 18 T cell receptor beta chains from one sample sequenced in a study of T cell responses to AZD1222 COVID-19 vaccine. Measured with immunoSEQ multiplex PCR; TCRdb has only the in-frame clones, and not every one. The sample contains 90,000 to 120,000 clones, over 80% of which appear only once. The sample here was peripheral blood, taken 28 days after the second AZD1222 dose. The origin of the receptors is an adult who received the AZD1222 COVID-19 vaccine.

The chain is built from TRBV7-9 and TRBJ1-1; perhaps TRBD1 as D (5 bases). V was clipped by 0 bases and J by 8 bases, with 10 bases between them. Germline lookup yields CDR1 SEHNR and CDR2 FQNEAQ (reference sequence). The CDR3 consists of 13 residues. The CDR3 DNA reads as TGTGCCAGCAGCTTAGCGCGAGGGGACGAAGCTTTCTTT. The encoded protein is CASSLARGDEAFF.

This chain links TRBV4-3 with TRBJ2-5, with TRBD2 identical over 7 bases. Germline loops: CDR1 LGHNA, CDR2 YSLEER. The CDR3 has 15 residues. Trimming removed 0 bases from V and 4 bases from J; junction bases left unmatched: 5. Written as DNA, the CDR3 is TGCGCCAGCAGCCAAGATCTAGCTAGCGGAGAGACCCAGTACTTC. This codes for CASSQDLASGETQYF.

The chain carries TRBV10-3 and TRBJ1-2, with TRBD1 identical over 9 bases. The CDR3 runs 14 residues. Per the germline V gene, CDR1 is ENHRY and CDR2 is SYGVKD. V lost 6 bases to trimming and J lost 3 bases; unmatched junction nucleotides: 5. The CDR3 nucleotides are TGTGCCATCAGAGGACAGGGGACGGACTATGGCTACACCTTC. This gives the protein CAIRGQGTDYGYTF.

The chain employs TRBV7-9 and TRBJ1-4, with TRBD1 matching over 7 bases. Germline V gives CDR1 SEHNR, CDR2 FQNEAQ (reference sequence). The CDR3 covers 14 residues. Trimming at V came to 5 bases and at J to 8 bases, leaving 8 bases not matched to a gene. The CDR3 DNA is TGTGCCAGCAGCCTCACAGGGGTGGTAGAAAAACTGTTTTTT. It codes for CASSLTGVVEKLFF.

The V and J genes are TRBV10-1 and TRBJ2-7, with 8 bases matching TRBD1. Germline CDR1 reads WNHNN; CDR2 reads SYGVQD (reference sequence). The CDR3 has 15 amino acids. Trimming took 3 bases from V and 0 from J; bases not matched to a gene: 4. The DNA of the CDR3 is TGCGCCAGCAGTGAAGGAACAGGGGGCTCCTACGAGCAGTACTTC. The encoded protein is CASSEGTGGSYEQYF.

The V and J genes are TRBV5-5 and TRBJ1-1; no clear D gene. The CDR3 extends over 16 amino acids. The germline gives CDR1 SGHKS, CDR2 YYEKEE (reference sequence). V was trimmed by 2 bases and J by 0 bases, leaving 14 bases between them. The CDR3 is CASSFGWGLVNTEAFF. In DNA form, the CDR3 reads TGTGCCAGCAGCTTCGGATGGGGTTTGGTGAACACTGAAGCTTTCTTT.

This chain joins TRBV6-2 or TRBV6-3 and TRBJ2-1, with D perhaps matching TRBD1 or TRBD2 (5 bases each). Per the germline V gene, CDR1 is MNHEY and CDR2 is SVGEGT. V shed 2 bases and J shed 5 bases, with 7 bases lying between them. The CDR3 covers 13 residues. CDR3 nucleotides: TGTGCCAGCAGTTACGAGGGACACAATGAGCAGTTCTTC. It encodes CASSYEGHNEQFF.

V and J are TRBV6-2 or TRBV6-3 and TRBJ1-5; TRBD1 aligns across 8 bases. CDR1 and CDR2 (germline): MNHEY, SVGEGT. V was clipped by 6 bases and J by 2 bases; unmatched bases: 6. The CDR3 covers 15 residues. Here the CDR3 reads CASSDRGGGNQPQHF. As DNA, the CDR3 is TGTGCCAGCAGCGACAGGGGAGGAGGCAATCAGCCCCAGCATTTT.

V gene TRBV6-5 combines with J gene TRBJ1-1, with a possible D match to TRBD1 (6 bases). CDR1 is MNHEY and CDR2 is SVGAGI in the germline V gene. Trimming took 6 bases from V and 2 from J, leaving 13 bases between them. CDR3 length: 14 amino acids. The chain's CDR3 is CASRPGTLNTEAFF. The CDR3, as DNA: TGTGCCAGCAGACCCGGGACACTTAACACTGAAGCTTTCTTT.

V and J are TRBV7-2 and TRBJ1-2; 11 positions match TRBD1. CDR3 length: 13 amino acids. Looked up from germline, CDR1 is SGHTA and CDR2 is FQGNSA. V shed 5 bases, J shed 10 bases, and the junction held 6 bases outside the gene matches. CDR3 loop: CASSLRDRGFYTF. CDR3 nucleotides: TGTGCCAGCAGCCTTCGGGACAGGGGGTTCTACACCTTC.

CDR3 nucleotide sequence: TGTGCCAGCGGTGGACAGGGGCCTTGGGAGCAGTACTTC. Translation gives CASGGQGPWEQYF. V and J are TRBV28 and TRBJ2-7; the match to TRBD1 covers 9 bases. The CDR3 length is 13 residues. The V gene's germline CDR1 is MDHEN and CDR2 SYDVKM. The ends lost 8 bases at V and 7 bases at J; junction bases unmatched: 9.

The rearrangement joins TRBV19 to TRBJ2-1; 15 nucleotides line up with TRBD2. Germline V CDR1 and CDR2: LNHDA, SQIVND (reference sequence). Losses at the gene ends were 4 bases for V and 8 bases for J; bases not matched to a gene: 3. The CDR3 is 15 residues long. The CDR3 protein is CASSRGLAGGYEQFF. Here the CDR3 DNA reads TGTGCCAGTAGTAGGGGACTAGCGGGAGGCTATGAGCAGTTCTTC.

The chain is built from TRBV7-9 and TRBJ1-4; D is uncertain. Germline CDR1 reads SEHNR; CDR2 reads FQNEAQ (reference sequence). V was pared by 3 bases and J by 8 bases, with 13 bases between. CDR3 length: 14 amino acids. The CDR3 DNA is TGTGCCAGCAGCTTGCTCCCCGGGATAGAAAAACTGTTTTTT. Its translation: CASSLLPGIEKLFF.

The chain recombines TRBV5-6 with TRBJ1-6, with unresolved D. Germline assignment: CDR1 SGHDT and CDR2 YYEEEE. Trimming cost V 2 bases and J 0 bases, with 6 bases left between them. This CDR3 contains 15 residues. The CDR3 sequence: CASSLGFSYNSPLHF. CDR3 bases: TGTGCCAGCAGCTTAGGGTTCTCCTATAATTCACCCCTCCACTTT.

CDR3: CASSTDSRSEQFF. In nucleotides, the CDR3 is TGCGCCAGCAGTACGGACTCCCGCAGTGAGCAGTTCTTC. The chain links TRBV10-1 to TRBJ2-1, with D perhaps TRBD2 (5 bases). The CDR3 consists of 13 residues. The germline V gene encodes CDR1 WNHNN and CDR2 SYGVQD (reference sequence). Trimming stripped 5 bases from V and 9 bases from J, with 14 bases between.

The rearrangement joins TRBV10-3 to TRBJ1-6; 8 nucleotides align to TRBD1. The CDR3 covers 16 residues. Losses at the gene ends were 3 bases for V and 6 bases for J; bases not matched to a gene: 7. Per germline, CDR1 ENHRY and CDR2 SYGVKD. The CDR3 DNA reads TGTGCCATCAGTGACCCTAAGACAGGGGTTAATTCACCCCTCCACTTT. Translation: CAISDPKTGVNSPLHF.

The sample holds one count of this clone. The J gene is TRBJ2-5, the V gene TRBV25-1; no definite D call. V lost 2 bases and J lost 5, with 3 bases in between. Germline CDR1 is MGHDK and CDR2 is SYGVNS. The length of the CDR3 is 11 residues. The CDR3 loop is CASSEGETQYF. In DNA form, the CDR3 reads TGTGCCAGCAGTGAAGGCGAGACCCAGTACTTC.

This clone has a single count. The V and J genes are TRBV4-1 and TRBJ1-3; D remains ambiguous. The CDR3 consists of 16 residues. Germline CDR1 MGHRA, CDR2 YSYEKL. With 2 bases removed from V and 4 bases from J, the gap between germline ends came to 15 bases. CDR3 region: CASSQPPGGSGNTIYF. The CDR3 bases are TGCGCCAGCAGCCAACCTCCCGGCGGATCCGGAAACACCATATATTTT.